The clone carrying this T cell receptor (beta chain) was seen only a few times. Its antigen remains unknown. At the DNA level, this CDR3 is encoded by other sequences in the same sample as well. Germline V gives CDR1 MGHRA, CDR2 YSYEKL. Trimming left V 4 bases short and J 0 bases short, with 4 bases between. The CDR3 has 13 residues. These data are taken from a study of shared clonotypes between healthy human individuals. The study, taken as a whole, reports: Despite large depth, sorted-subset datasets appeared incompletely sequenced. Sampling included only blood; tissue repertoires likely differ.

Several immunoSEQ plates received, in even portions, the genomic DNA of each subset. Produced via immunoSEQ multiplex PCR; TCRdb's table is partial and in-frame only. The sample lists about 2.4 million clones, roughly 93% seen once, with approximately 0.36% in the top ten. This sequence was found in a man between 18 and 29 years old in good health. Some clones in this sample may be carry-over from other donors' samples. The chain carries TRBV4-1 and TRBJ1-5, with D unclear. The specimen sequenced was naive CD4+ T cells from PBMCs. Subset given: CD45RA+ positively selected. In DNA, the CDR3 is TGCGCCAGCAGCCGAGATAGCAATCAGCCCCAGCATTTT. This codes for CASSRDSNQPQHF.